The 32 T cell receptor beta chains listed next were all sequenced from one sample in a study of siplizumab effects on memory and regulatory T cells. The repertoire was sequenced with immunoSEQ multiplex PCR; TCRdb's copy has only in-frame clones and lacks some. Here the sample spans some 64,000 clones, 65% to 80% being singletons. The source material was memory CD4+ T cells sorted from blood. These TCRs come from a human donor in good health.

A few counts support this clone. This sequence joins TRBV20-1 and TRBJ1-2; TRBD1 is a possible D gene (5 bases). Germline V gene data show CDR1 as DFQATT and CDR2 as SNEGSKA (reference sequence). There are 11 residues in the CDR3. V lost 4 bases and J 4 bases, leaving 7 bases between the germline ends. The CDR3 loop reads CSATGIYGYTF. CDR3 nucleotides: TGCAGTGCTACAGGGATCTATGGCTACACCTTC.

This rearrangement joins TRBV7-9 to TRBJ1-1; D is unresolved. This CDR3 is 14 amino acids long. Germline V lookup: CDR1 SEHNR, CDR2 FQNEAQ (reference sequence). Trimming took 3 bases from V and 4 from J, leaving 12 bases between them. DNA for the CDR3: TGTGCCAGCAGCTTGAGGGCCACGGGCACTGAAGCTTTCTTT. Translation: CASSLRATGTEAFF. The variable domain in full, with the rest retrieved from reference TRBV7-9 and TRBJ1-1, is DTGVSQNPRHKITKRGQNVTFRCDPISEHNRLYWYRQTLGQGPEFLTYFQNEAQLEKSRLLSDRFSAERPKGSFSTLEIQRTEQGDSAMYLCASSLRATGTEAFFGQGTRLTVV.

This clone was counted only a few times. The V and J genes are TRBV4-1 and TRBJ2-7; D is perhaps TRBD1 (6 bases). The CDR3 sequence is 14 residues long. Per the germline V gene, CDR1 is MGHRA and CDR2 is YSYEKL. With 4 bases removed from V and 3 bases from J, the gap between germline ends came to 13 bases. CDR3 nucleotides: TGCGCCAGCAGCCGGATGCAGGACAGCTACGAGCAGTACTTC. This gives the protein CASSRMQDSYEQYF.

The chain has TRBV28 and TRBJ1-2, with a weak D call TRBD1 (5 bases). Trimming removed 3 bases at V and 8 bases at J, with 13 bases between. Germline lookup yields CDR1 MDHEN and CDR2 SYDVKM. The CDR3 covers 13 residues. The CDR3 reads CASSFRGPRGYTF. In DNA, the CDR3 is TGTGCCAGCAGTTTCCGGGGCCCGAGGGGCTACACCTTC.

In DNA, the CDR3 is TGTGCCAGCAGTTTTGTGTTGGAGACCCAGTACTTC. This encodes CASSFVLETQYF. The chain joins TRBV28 to TRBJ2-5, with no clear D. Germline values: CDR1 MDHEN, CDR2 SYDVKM. V was clipped by 3 bases and J by 5 bases, with 7 bases between them. The CDR3 totals 12 residues. Based on the CDR3 plus reference TRBV28 and TRBJ2-5, the full variable domain is DVKVTQSSRYLVKRTGEKVFLECVQDMDHENMFWYRQDPGLGLRLIYFSYDVKMKEKGDIPEGYSVSREKKERFSLILESASTNQTSMYLCASSFVLETQYFGPGTRLLVL.

In this sample, this clone turned up a few times. V is TRBV11-1 and J is TRBJ2-5; perhaps D is TRBD1 or TRBD2 (5 bases each). The CDR3 contains 16 residues. In germline, CDR1 is SGHAT, CDR2 FQDESV (reference sequence). Trimming pared 4 bases from V and 3 bases from J, leaving 18 bases between. CDR3 in DNA: TGTGCCAGCAGCTCCCGGGACCACCGTCGGGAAGAGACCCAGTACTTC. Its protein product is CASSSRDHRREETQYF.

V is TRBV18 and J is TRBJ1-4; D is undetermined. The length of the CDR3 is 13 residues. Germline values: CDR1 KGHSH, CDR2 LQKENI. The V end lost 4 bases, the J end lost 8 bases, and 11 bases lay between the germline ends. The CDR3 DNA follows: TGTGCCAGCTCACAAACTATGGAGGAAAAACTGTTTTTT. This encodes CASSQTMEEKLFF.

The CDR3 DNA sequence: TGCGCCAGCAGCGAGGGGGTCTATGGCTACACCTTC. Its translation: CASSEGVYGYTF. The chain uses TRBV5-1 and TRBJ1-2; D might be TRBD1 (6 bases). CDR1 and CDR2 (germline): SGHRS, YFSETQ. V was cut by 4 bases and J by 4 bases, with 8 bases left in between. The CDR3 is 12 residues long.

The rearrangement joins TRBV7-2 to TRBJ2-3; 8 positions match TRBD1. The CDR3 extends over 14 amino acids. J was trimmed by 8 bases and V by 5 bases; bases with no gene match: 9. CDR1 is SGHTA, CDR2 FQGNSA, per germline. CDR3 residues: CASSLTQGARTQYF. The CDR3 nucleotides read TGTGCCAGCAGCCTCACTCAGGGGGCCCGTACGCAGTATTTT.

A remark on this clone: One end of the junction varies from germline; a read error may be responsible. V is TRBV6-1 and J is TRBJ2-1; TRBD1 or TRBD2 may be the D gene (6 bases each). CDR1 and CDR2 from the germline V gene are MNHNS and SASEGT. The CDR3 is 16 residues long. This CDR3 is CASSGGGLGSSNEQFF. In DNA form, the CDR3 reads TGTGCCAGCAGTGGAGGGGGACTGGGGTCCTCCAATGAGCAGTTCTTC.

Only a few counts were recorded for this clone. The chain is built from TRBV10-1 and TRBJ1-6; no firm D call. V gave up 1 base and J gave up 9 bases, with 7 bases separating them. The CDR3 length is 13 residues. In germline, CDR1 is WNHNN, CDR2 SYGVQD (reference sequence). Written as DNA, the CDR3 is TGCGCCAGCAGTGAGTTACGGGCTTCACCCCTCCACTTT. Translated: CASSELRASPLHF.

This clone was found once. The rearrangement uses TRBV4-1 and TRBJ2-1; 7 bases agree with TRBD1. Germline V gene data show CDR1 as MGHRA and CDR2 as YSYEKL. With 3 bases clipped from V and 0 bases from J, the junction kept 8 bases outside the gene matches. The CDR3 length is 17 residues. The CDR3, as DNA: TGCGCCAGCAGCCACTCCGGGACAGCAAGCTCCTACAATGAGCAGTTCTTC. It codes for CASSHSGTASSYNEQFF.

This clone turned up a few times. The V gene is TRBV6-6, the J gene TRBJ2-2; the D is unclear. Germline V gives CDR1 MNHNY, CDR2 SVGAGI (reference sequence). Trimming took off 1 base at V and 6 bases at J, with 6 bases between the two ends. The CDR3 covers 13 residues. For the CDR3, the DNA is TGTGCCAGCAGTTACTATATGGCCGGGGAGCTGTTTTTT. This translates into CASSYYMAGELFF.

This sequence joins TRBV5-1 and TRBJ2-6; D is unclear. Germline CDR1 and CDR2: SGHRS and YFSETQ. The germline V and J ends were trimmed by 0 bases and 2 bases, with 6 bases remaining between them. The CDR3 has 15 residues. The CDR3, as DNA: TGCGCCAGCAGCTTGGTTGGAACTGGGGCCAACGTCCTGACTTTC. Its translation is CASSLVGTGANVLTF.

V gene TRBV18 combines with J gene TRBJ2-3; D unresolved. CDR3 length equals 14 residues. The germline V gene encodes CDR1 KGHSH and CDR2 LQKENI. Trimming removed 4 bases at V and 1 base at J, with 9 bases between. CDR3 bases: TGTGCCAGCTCACTGACGGGCCGCACAGATACGCAGTATTTT. This codes for CASSLTGRTDTQYF. The complete variable domain, with remaining parts taken from reference TRBV18 and TRBJ2-3, reads NAGVMQNPRHLVRRRGQEARLRCSPMKGHSHVYWYRQLPEEGLKFMVYLQKENIIDESGMPKERFSAEFPKEGPSILRIQQVVRGDSAAYFCASSLTGRTDTQYFGPGTRLTVL.

This sequence joins TRBV4-3 and TRBJ2-3; no clear D. Germline CDR1 LGHNA, CDR2 YSLEER. The CDR3 spans 15 residues. The ends were cut back, 0 bases at V and 1 base at J, with 8 bases in the middle. The CDR3 loop reads CASSQEAQRTDTQYF. DNA of the CDR3: TGCGCCAGCAGCCAAGAAGCTCAGCGCACAGATACGCAGTATTTT.

The chain employs TRBV2 and TRBJ2-2; TRBD2 agrees at 7 bases. The trim removed 6 bases at V and 2 bases at J, leaving 6 bases unmatched. There are 15 residues in the CDR3. Germline V gives CDR1 SNHLY, CDR2 FYNNEI. The CDR3: CASRRTRPNTGELFF. In DNA form, the CDR3 reads TGTGCCAGCAGGAGGACTAGGCCCAACACCGGGGAGCTGTTTTTT.

The chain couples TRBV7-8 to TRBJ2-7, with 9 bases matching TRBD2. The CDR3 is 16 residues long. The germline V gene has CDR1 SGHVS and CDR2 FQNEAQ. Trimming at V came to 3 bases and at J to 0 bases, leaving 6 bases not matched to a gene. In DNA, the CDR3 is TGTGCCAGCAGCTTCGGAGGTAGCGGGGGCTCCTACGAGCAGTACTTC. Translated, it gives CASSFGGSGGSYEQYF.

This clone was seen just once. The genes are TRBV28 and TRBJ1-2, with 12 bases aligning to TRBD1. V shed 6 bases, J shed 8 bases, and the junction held 7 bases outside the gene matches. The CDR3 length is 14 residues. CDR1 MDHEN and CDR2 SYDVKM come from the germline V gene. This chain's CDR3 is CASSIVGTGGGYTF. The CDR3 DNA reads TGTGCCAGCAGCATAGTCGGGACAGGGGGCGGCTACACCTTC.

The chain recombines TRBV7-2 with TRBJ1-5; D might be TRBD1 (6 bases). Looked up from germline, CDR1 is SGHTA and CDR2 is FQGNSA. This CDR3 has 16 amino acids. Trimming removed 2 bases from V and 2 bases from J, with 13 bases in between. CDR3: CASSLKAGVGNQPQHF. In DNA form, the CDR3 reads TGTGCCAGCAGCTTAAAGGCAGGGGTGGGCAATCAGCCCCAGCATTTT.

This rearrangement joins TRBV7-2 to TRBJ2-7; 7 bases fit TRBD1. This CDR3 is 15 amino acids long. J lost 5 bases, V lost 5 bases, and 12 bases had no gene match. Germline lookup yields CDR1 SGHTA and CDR2 FQGNSA. The CDR3 nucleotides are TGTGCCAGCAGCGCCCAGACAGGGTTCCCCAACGAGCAGTACTTC. It encodes CASSAQTGFPNEQYF. Together with reference TRBV7-2 and TRBJ2-7, the CDR3 gives the full variable domain: GAGVSQSPSNKVTEKGKDVELRCDPISGHTALYWYRQSLGQGLEFLIYFQGNSAPDKSGLPSDRFSAERTGGSVSTLTIQRTQQEDSAVYLCASSAQTGFPNEQYFGPGTRLTVT.

Sample share makes this clone medium-sized. The chain couples TRBV5-1 to TRBJ2-7; 7 bases agree with TRBD1. The CDR3 is 15 amino acids. The J segment lost 5 bases and the V segment lost 0 bases, leaving 8 bases of the junction unmatched. Looked up from germline, CDR1 is SGHRS and CDR2 is YFSETQ. CDR3 sequence (DNA): TGCGCCAGCAGCTTGGAGGGACAGTATACGAACGAGCAGTACTTC. Translation: CASSLEGQYTNEQYF.

The CDR3 bases are TGTGCCACCAGCAGAGAGGGCAGGGAGGGCACTGAAGCTTTCTTT. Translated: CATSREGREGTEAFF. The chain recombines TRBV15 with TRBJ1-1; D perhaps matches TRBD1 (5 bases). The CDR3 sequence is 15 residues long. CDR1 is LNHNV and CDR2 is YYDKDF in the germline V gene (reference sequence). V dropped 0 bases and J dropped 4 bases, with 12 bases sitting between them.

The chain joins TRBV7-2 to TRBJ2-1; perhaps TRBD2 as D (7 bases). The CDR3 extends over 13 amino acids. Germline V gene data show CDR1 as SGHTA and CDR2 as FQGNSA. The V end was cut by 1 base, the J end by 9 bases, with 10 bases between. This CDR3 is CASSLDGGREQFF. CDR3 DNA sequence: TGTGCCAGCAGCTTAGACGGGGGGCGTGAGCAGTTCTTC.

This clone was counted once. V usage is TRBV7-9 and J usage is TRBJ1-4; the D gene is possibly TRBD1 (5 bases). Germline CDR1 is SEHNR and CDR2 is FQNEAQ (reference sequence). V was clipped by 6 bases and J by 8 bases, with 10 bases between them. This CDR3 has 12 amino acids. CDR3 sequence reads: CASSPGIEKLFF. The DNA of the CDR3 is TGTGCCAGCAGTCCAGGGATAGAAAAACTGTTTTTT.

The chain joins TRBV14 to TRBJ1-6; 9 bases agree with TRBD1. The V gene's germline CDR1 is SGHDN and CDR2 FVKESK. The CDR3 loop spans 14 amino acids. After removal of 4 bases from V and 8 bases from J, the junction contained 3 bases not matched to a gene. CDR3 sequence: CASSLGQGYSPLHF. The DNA for the CDR3 is TGTGCCAGCAGCCTCGGACAGGGGTATTCACCCCTCCACTTT.

The sample holds a few counts of this clone. The chain couples TRBV4-3 to TRBJ1-5; D gene uncertain. Looked up from germline, CDR1 is LGHNA and CDR2 is YSLEER. This CDR3 has 13 residues. V was trimmed by 0 bases and J by 7 bases, leaving 7 bases between them. The CDR3 DNA sequence: TGCGCCAGCAGCCAAGATATTTCCCAGCCCCAGCATTTT. This encodes CASSQDISQPQHF.

V gene TRBV2 combines with J gene TRBJ1-5; the D is unclear. CDR1 and CDR2 from the germline V gene are SNHLY and FYNNEI. V was shortened by 6 bases and J by 6 bases, with 12 bases between the two germline ends. The CDR3 covers 13 residues. The CDR3 nucleotides read TGTGCCAGCAGAGATCCTTACAGTCAGCCCCAGCATTTT. This codes for CASRDPYSQPQHF. Full variable domain (missing parts from reference TRBV2 and TRBJ1-5): EPEVTQTPSHQVTQMGQEVILRCVPISNHLYFYWYRQILGQKVEFLVSFYNNEISEKSEIFDDQFSVERPDGSNFTLKIRSTKLEDSAMYFCASRDPYSQPQHFGDGTRLSIL.

This clone appeared once. The CDR3: CASRYGGDDTDTQYF. CDR3 in DNA: TGCGCCAGCAGATACGGGGGGGACGACACAGATACGCAGTATTTT. The chain uses TRBV4-3 and TRBJ2-3, with 8 bases matching TRBD2. Germline loops: CDR1 LGHNA, CDR2 YSLEER. V lost 6 bases to trimming and J lost 2 bases; unmatched junction nucleotides: 7. The CDR3 runs 15 residues.

This chain links TRBV18 with TRBJ1-1; perhaps TRBD1 as D (5 bases). The ends were cut back, 6 bases at V and 1 base at J, with 12 bases in the middle. The CDR3 extends over 14 amino acids. From germline, CDR1 is KGHSH and CDR2 LQKENI. CDR3 in amino acids: CASSSRQGNTEAFF. The CDR3 DNA sequence: TGTGCCAGCTCGTCACGTCAGGGGAACACTGAAGCTTTCTTT.

This clone was seen more than once but under ten times. The sample holds other DNA sequences that translate to the same CDR3. The chain is built from TRBV18 and TRBJ1-2; D call uncertain. CDR1 KGHSH and CDR2 LQKENI come from the germline V gene. The CDR3 has 12 amino acids. V lost 3 bases and J 8 bases, leaving 10 bases between the germline ends. CDR3 residues: CASSPDGGGYTF. The CDR3 DNA follows: TGTGCCAGCTCACCGGACGGTGGAGGCTACACCTTC. Looking up the rest from reference TRBV18 and TRBJ1-2 gives the full variable domain: NAGVMQNPRHLVRRRGQEARLRCSPMKGHSHVYWYRQLPEEGLKFMVYLQKENIIDESGMPKERFSAEFPKEGPSILRIQQVVRGDSAAYFCASSPDGGGYTFGSGTRLTVV.

The chain combines TRBV7-9 with TRBJ1-1, with D possibly matching TRBD1 (5 bases). Germline V gene sequence: CDR1 SEHNR, CDR2 FQNEAQ (reference sequence). The CDR3 is 14 amino acids. V was trimmed by 3 bases and J by 5 bases, leaving 13 bases between them. CDR3 sequence: CASSFGTGLTEAFF. The CDR3 DNA follows: TGTGCCAGCAGCTTTGGTACAGGTTTAACTGAAGCTTTCTTT.